This T cell receptor (beta chain) is from a study of CD4+ T cells in melanoma. This CDR3 spans 13 amino acids. Germline V gives CDR1 GTSNPN, CDR2 SVGIG (reference sequence). Trimming took 5 bases from V and 7 from J, leaving 17 bases between them. TCRdb's table, derived via immunoSEQ multiplex PCR, lists solely in-frame clones and lacks some. The sample has over 15,000 clones, about 84% seen once. On this clone: Its antigen is unknown.

Study findings and constraints: A reported correlation linked neoantigen-specific CD4+ T cells to CD8+, macrophage and B cell function. Reportedly, melanoma neoantigen-specific CD4+ T cells showed varied differentiation states.

Sequencing was done on a sample of cells from a culture (not recorded whether cultured in vitro). The receptor's source is a human donor with melanoma. V is TRBV30 and J is TRBJ1-2; unclear D gene. The CDR3 loop is CAWAVSTSGGYTF. The CDR3 bases are TGTGCCTGGGCCGTCTCCACTTCGGGTGGCTACACCTTC.